This record concerns one TCR beta chain sequence. Antigen: not known. This sample was taken from a study of cytomegalovirus exposure and HLA in healthy donors. Germline V CDR1 and CDR2: KGHSH, LQKENI. V lost 2 bases to trimming and J lost 1 base; unmatched junction nucleotides: 4. The CDR3 extends over 15 amino acids. Study results and limitations: Later analysis associated a missense DCLRE1C variant with TCR beta V- and J-gene trimming.

PCR employed 60 Vbeta and 13 Jbeta primers. TCRdb keeps only in-frame clones here, not all; method: immunoSEQ multiplex PCR. Here the sample spans some 60,000 clones, over 60% being singletons. Input material: PBMCs. The chain carries TRBV18 and TRBJ2-5, with 7 positions matching TRBD1. This receptor was taken from a woman in her twenties or thirties in good health and CMV-seronegative. CDR3 loop: CASSPTRQGQETQYF. The CDR3 DNA reads as TGTGCCAGCTCACCAACCAGACAGGGCCAAGAGACCCAGTACTTC.